Each of the 22 T cell receptor beta chains below was sequenced from the same sample in a study of T cell responses to AZD1222 COVID-19 vaccine (dated by TCRdb to about 2021). This sample's time point label indicates: baseline before first vaccination. The protocol used for the library was the immunoSEQ multiplex PCR assay. TCRdb retrieved this table from immuneACCESS and kept in-frame rearrangements only. Not all clones are present; in checked studies, unresolved V genes account for under half, and no reason is known for the remainder. This sample lists about 150,000 clones; 85% to 95% were detected once. The top ten constitute 1.3% of the sample. Material: peripheral blood, obtained on day 0 of AZD1222 vaccination. The receptors derive from an adult in good health.

V is TRBV6-5 and J is TRBJ1-1, with 11 nucleotides matching TRBD1. The CDR3 has 14 amino acids. V trimming: 9 bases; J trimming: 0 bases; junction bases outside the gene matches: 3. Germline V CDR1 and CDR2: MNHEY, SVGAGI. The CDR3 DNA reads as TGTGCCAGTCAGGGACAGGGGGTGAACACTGAAGCTTTCTTT. Protein product: CASQGQGVNTEAFF.

The V call is TRBV7-8, the J call TRBJ1-1; no clear D gene. The CDR3 contains 14 residues. The V end was cut by 4 bases, the J end by 1 base, with 10 bases between. Germline CDR1 SGHVS, CDR2 FQNEAQ. CDR3 nucleotides: TGTGCCAGCAGCTCCAGAACCTCGAACACTGAAGCTTTCTTT. Translated: CASSSRTSNTEAFF. Using reference TRBV7-8 and TRBJ1-1 for the parts outside the CDR3, the full variable domain is GAGVSQSPRYKVAKRGQDVALRCDPISGHVSLFWYQQALGQGPEFLTYFQNEAQLDKSGLPSDRFFAERPEGSVSTLKIQRTQQEDSAVYLCASSSRTSNTEAFFGQGTRLTVV.

The chain joins TRBV7-9 to TRBJ1-1, with D uncertain. The CDR3 length is 12 residues. V lost 4 bases and J lost 1, with 4 bases in between. Germline CDR1 reads SEHNR; CDR2 reads FQNEAQ (reference sequence). The CDR3 reads CASSWRNTEAFF. The CDR3 nucleotides read TGTGCCAGCAGCTGGAGGAACACTGAAGCTTTCTTT.

The J gene is TRBJ1-5, the V gene TRBV6-2 or TRBV6-3; D may be TRBD1 (6 bases). This CDR3 comprises 12 residues. The V end lost 6 bases, the J end lost 13 bases, and 16 bases lay between the germline ends. Germline V gene sequence: CDR1 MNHEY, CDR2 SVGEGT. The CDR3 protein is CASSWTGHPQHF. The CDR3, as DNA: TGTGCCAGCAGCTGGACGGGACACCCTCAGCATTTT.

This sequence joins TRBV11-2 and TRBJ2-7; D unclear. CDR3 length: 17 amino acids. CDR1 and CDR2 from the germline V gene are SGHAT and FQNNGV. The V gene lost 0 bases and the J gene lost 0 bases, with 15 bases spanning the gap. The CDR3: CASSLDLNSWDSYEQYV. The CDR3 coding sequence is TGTGCCAGCAGCTTAGATCTTAACAGCTGGGACTCCTACGAGCAGTACGTC.

The rearrangement links TRBV4-3 to TRBJ1-2, with D possibly TRBD1 on 5 matching bases. The germline V gene has CDR1 LGHNA and CDR2 YSLEER. The CDR3 spans 14 residues. Trimming removed 4 bases from V and 5 bases from J, with 14 bases in between. DNA of the CDR3: TGCGCCAGCAGCCCGGGGGGGACCTCGTATGGCTACACCTTC. As protein: CASSPGGTSYGYTF.

The chain uses TRBV4-2 and TRBJ2-1; no clear D gene. V was cut by 4 bases and J by 5 bases, with 15 bases left in between. The CDR3 is 15 residues long. From germline, CDR1 is LGHNA and CDR2 YNFKEQ. Here the CDR3 DNA reads TGTGCCAGCAGCCTACGCCTTTCATACAACAATGAGCAGTTCTTC. Protein: CASSLRLSYNNEQFF.

The rearrangement links TRBV6-5 to TRBJ2-3, with TRBD2 matching 7 bases. V was pared by 7 bases and J by 1 base, with 5 bases of the junction left unmatched. Germline CDR1 MNHEY, CDR2 SVGAGI. This CDR3 comprises 14 residues. The CDR3 DNA follows: TGTGCCAGCAAAGTCGCGGGGGGCACAGATACGCAGTATTTT. Translation: CASKVAGGTDTQYF.

This clone was observed once. V is TRBV5-1 and J is TRBJ1-5, with 12 bases aligning to TRBD1. The CDR3 consists of 17 residues. With V trimmed by 8 bases and J by 2 bases, 11 bases remained unmatched. Germline CDR1 and CDR2: SGHRS and YFSETQ. CDR3 amino acids: CARPGQGAESGNQPQHF. The DNA for the CDR3 is TGCGCCAGACCGGGACAGGGGGCGGAAAGCGGCAATCAGCCCCAGCATTTT.

The chain carries TRBV7-9 and TRBJ2-7; D assignment may be TRBD1 or TRBD2 (6 bases each). Per germline, CDR1 SEHNR and CDR2 FQNEAQ (reference sequence). The V gene lost 4 bases and the J gene lost 0 bases, with 16 bases spanning the gap. This CDR3 comprises 16 residues. The CDR3 DNA reads as TGTGCCAGCAGCTCCTGGGGGGCAGGCAGCTCCTACGAGCAGTACGTC. This gives the protein CASSSWGAGSSYEQYV.

The V call is TRBV19, the J call TRBJ1-1, with D possibly being TRBD1 (6 bases). In germline, CDR1 is LNHDA, CDR2 SQIVND (reference sequence). This CDR3 comprises 13 residues. With 3 bases removed from V and 2 bases from J, the gap between germline ends came to 7 bases. The DNA of the CDR3 is TGTGCCAGTAGTATGACAGGTAACACTGAAGCTTTCTTT. It encodes CASSMTGNTEAFF.

The chain has TRBV27 and TRBJ2-5; D uncertain. CDR3 size: 14 residues. Germline loops: CDR1 MNHEY, CDR2 SMNVEV (reference sequence). V dropped 5 bases and J dropped 3 bases, with 13 bases sitting between them. This CDR3 is CASSPQTPKETQYF. The CDR3 nucleotides read TGTGCCAGCAGTCCGCAAACTCCTAAAGAGACCCAGTACTTC.

The chain combines TRBV19 with TRBJ1-2; D is perhaps TRBD1 (5 bases). The CDR3 is 15 amino acids. Germline CDR1 and CDR2: LNHDA and SQIVND (reference sequence). V lost 10 bases and J lost 0, with 18 bases in between. The CDR3: CATNPGAISNYGYTF. The CDR3 DNA is TGTGCCACCAACCCCGGGGCAATTTCTAACTATGGCTACACCTTC.

J is TRBJ2-7 and V is TRBV25-1, with a tentative D call TRBD2 (6 bases). Germline CDR1 MGHDK, CDR2 SYGVNS. The CDR3 spans 17 residues. V was shortened by 1 base and J by 0 bases, with 16 bases between the two germline ends. The CDR3 spells CASSESRPGASSYEQYV. The CDR3 region has the DNA TGTGCCAGCAGTGAATCCCGTCCGGGAGCCAGCTCCTACGAGCAGTACGTC.

The V gene is TRBV7-9, the J gene TRBJ1-3; D not certain. Germline V gene lookup returns CDR1 SEHNR and CDR2 FQNEAQ (reference sequence). Trimming removed 7 bases from V and 2 bases from J, with 15 bases in between. The CDR3 runs to 15 residues. CDR3 in amino acids: CASNPSSSAGNTIYF. The DNA for the CDR3 is TGTGCCAGCAACCCATCATCGAGTGCTGGAAACACCATATATTTT.

A remark on this clone: A read error may account for a junction end that differs from germline. The chain is built from TRBV7-9 and TRBJ1-1; D not resolved. The V gene's germline CDR1 is SEHNR and CDR2 FQNEAQ (reference sequence). There are 15 residues in the CDR3. The CDR3 region has the DNA TGTGCCGGCAGCCCTTGGGTCGGGTTGAACACTGAAGCTTTCTTT. Residues: CAGSPWVGLNTEAFF. The full variable domain, in which reference TRBV7-9 and TRBJ1-1 provide the parts outside the CDR3, is DTGVSQNPRHKITKRGQNVTFRCDPISEHNRLYWYRQTLGQGPEFLTYFQNEAQLEKSRLLSDRFSAERPKGSFSTLEIQRTEQGDSAMYLCAGSPWVGLNTEAFFGQGTRLTVV.

This clone was found once. This chain uses TRBV7-9 with TRBJ2-2; D remains unclear. V gave up 2 bases and J gave up 1 base, with 5 bases separating them. The length of the CDR3 is 14 residues. Germline-derived CDR1 and CDR2 are SEHNR and FQNEAQ (reference sequence). In nucleotides, the CDR3 is TGTGCCAGCAGCTTACAGCTGAACACCGGGGAGCTGTTTTTT. Its protein is CASSLQLNTGELFF.

A single count supports this clone. The chain links TRBV7-2 to TRBJ1-5; weak D call: TRBD1 (5 bases). With 5 bases removed from V and 4 bases from J, the gap between germline ends came to 9 bases. The CDR3 runs to 13 residues. Germline lookup yields CDR1 SGHTA and CDR2 FQGNSA. The DNA for the CDR3 is TGTGCCAGCAGCAATGGGGCGAATCAGCCCCAGCATTTT. Amino acids: CASSNGANQPQHF.

The chain couples TRBV3-1 (or the pseudogene TRBV3-2) to TRBJ1-2; no firm D call. V lost 3 bases and J 6 bases, leaving 17 bases between the germline ends. CDR3 length equals 15 residues. Germline lookup yields CDR1 LGHDT and CDR2 YNNKEL (reference sequence). This CDR3 reads CASSHQPPTGNGYTF. The CDR3 DNA follows: TGTGCCAGCAGCCACCAACCACCAACGGGGAATGGCTACACCTTC.

This chain links TRBV2 with TRBJ2-5; TRBD2 aligns across 9 bases. J was trimmed by 7 bases and V by 6 bases; bases with no gene match: 18. The CDR3 has 17 amino acids. CDR1 SNHLY and CDR2 FYNNEI come from the germline V gene. The CDR3 loop is CASRSPLGSGSVGTQYF. The DNA for the CDR3 is TGTGCCAGCAGGAGTCCTTTAGGTAGCGGGAGCGTCGGGACCCAGTACTTC.

The rearrangement links TRBV4-2 to TRBJ2-3; weak D call: TRBD2 (7 bases). The CDR3 consists of 18 residues. Trimming took off 1 base at V and 5 bases at J, with 22 bases between the two ends. Looked up from germline, CDR1 is LGHNA and CDR2 is YNFKEQ. The CDR3 is CASSQVGGQAGDLDTQYF. The CDR3 region has the DNA TGTGCCAGCAGCCAAGTGGGGGGCCAGGCGGGGGATCTAGATACGCAGTATTTT.

The chain is built from TRBV6-5 and TRBJ1-5; no clear D. The ends were cut back, 0 bases at V and 7 bases at J, with 7 bases in the middle. This CDR3 is built from 13 residues. Germline V lookup: CDR1 MNHEY, CDR2 SVGAGI. The CDR3 is CASSYSRQQPQHF. In DNA, the CDR3 is TGTGCCAGCAGTTACTCGAGGCAGCAGCCCCAGCATTTT.